This T cell receptor (beta chain) appears in the sequencing data of a study of T cells in Graves' hyperthyroidism and ophthalmopathy. Broader study findings: Ophthalmopathy stood apart from stable hyperthyroidism in a 13 V-J model.

Regions amplified from RNA transcripts were the TCR beta CDR3 regions. The HTBI set primed first-round TCR CDR3 RT-PCR. Using its own MiXCR run on the multiplex PCR reads, TCRdb lists one record per CDR3 protein. The sample has 130,000 or so distinct CDR3 sequences, 22% seen once. This clonotype was detected ten times or more. The antigen is unknown. The authors took PBMCs from 10 ml fresh peripheral blood. V lost 2 bases, J lost 10 bases, and 7 bases stayed unmatched. Germline CDR1 reads DFQATT; CDR2 reads SNEGSKA (reference sequence). The CDR3 runs 13 residues. The sample consisted of blood. The rearrangement links TRBV20-1 to TRBJ2-1; 8 bases are shared with TRBD1. This receptor was identified in a woman between 45 and 60 years old with Graves' hyperthyroidism that later progressed to Graves' ophthalmopathy. The CDR3 reads CSARQGALGEQFF. In nucleotides, the CDR3 is TGCAGTGCTAGACAGGGGGCGCTGGGGGAGCAGTTCTTC.